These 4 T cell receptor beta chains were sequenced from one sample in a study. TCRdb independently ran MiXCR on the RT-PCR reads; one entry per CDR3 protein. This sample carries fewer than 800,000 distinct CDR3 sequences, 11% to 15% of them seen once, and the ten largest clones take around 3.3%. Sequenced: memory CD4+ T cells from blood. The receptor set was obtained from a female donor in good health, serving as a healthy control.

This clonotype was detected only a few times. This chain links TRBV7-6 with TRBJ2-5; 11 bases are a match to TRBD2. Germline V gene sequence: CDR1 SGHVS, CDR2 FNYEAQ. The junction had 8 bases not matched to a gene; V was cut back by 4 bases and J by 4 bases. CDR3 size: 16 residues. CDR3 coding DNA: TGTGCCAGCAGCTCGAATAGCGGGGGGGCCGGAGAGACCCAGTACTTC. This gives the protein CASSSNSGGAGETQYF.

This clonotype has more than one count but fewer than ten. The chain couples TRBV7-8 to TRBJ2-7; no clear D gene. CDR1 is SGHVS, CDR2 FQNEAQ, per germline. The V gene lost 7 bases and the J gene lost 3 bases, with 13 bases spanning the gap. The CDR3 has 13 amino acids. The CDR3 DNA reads TGTGCCAGCACCAATAACCTGGGCTACGAGCAGTACTTC. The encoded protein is CASTNNLGYEQYF.

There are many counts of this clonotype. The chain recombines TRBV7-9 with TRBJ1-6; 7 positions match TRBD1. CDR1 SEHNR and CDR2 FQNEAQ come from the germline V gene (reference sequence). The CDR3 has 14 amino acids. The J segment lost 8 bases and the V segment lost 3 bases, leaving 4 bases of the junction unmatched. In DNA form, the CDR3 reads TGTGCCAGCAGCTTCGGGACAGTTGATTCACCCCTCCACTTT. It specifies CASSFGTVDSPLHF.

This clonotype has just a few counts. The CDR3 sequence: CASSLPGTGVNSPLHF. The DNA for the CDR3 is TGCGCCAGCAGCCTACCAGGGACAGGGGTTAATTCACCCCTCCACTTT. The chain combines TRBV5-1 with TRBJ1-6; TRBD1 aligns across 10 bases. CDR1 SGHRS and CDR2 YFSETQ come from the germline V gene. This CDR3 has 16 residues. Losses at the gene ends were 4 bases for V and 6 bases for J; bases not matched to a gene: 7.